This passage covers 26 T cell receptor beta chains from one sample sequenced in a study of cytomegalovirus exposure and HLA in healthy donors. A multiplex PCR was run with 60 Vbeta primers and 13 Jbeta primers. Repertoires were generated with immunoSEQ multiplex PCR, while TCRdb's copy carries only in-frame clones and drops some. Here the sample spans 150,000 to 200,000 clones, around 72% being singletons. Input material: PBMCs. The source is a man aged 35-49 years in good health and CMV-seropositive.

The V call is TRBV6-1, the J call TRBJ1-2; tentatively, D is TRBD1 (5 bases). V was clipped by 1 base and J by 7 bases, with 19 bases between them. CDR1 is MNHNS, CDR2 SASEGT, per germline. This CDR3 contains 16 residues. For the CDR3, the DNA is TGTGCCAGCAGTGAAGGCGGGGCAGGGTCTGTCTCTGGCTACACCTTC. This codes for CASSEGGAGSVSGYTF.

The chain uses TRBV7-2 and TRBJ1-5; no clear D gene. Trimming cost V 1 base and J 6 bases, with 13 bases left between them. The germline gives CDR1 SGHTA, CDR2 FQGNSA. This CDR3 contains 15 residues. The CDR3 reads CASSLDPGFGQPQHF. The CDR3, as DNA: TGTGCCAGCAGCTTAGACCCGGGTTTCGGTCAGCCCCAGCATTTT.

CDR3 in DNA: TGCGCCAGCAGCTTGGGGGGGGGACTAGCGGCTTACAATGAGCAGTTCTTC. The encoded protein is CASSLGGGLAAYNEQFF. The V and J genes are TRBV5-1 and TRBJ2-1; TRBD2 agrees at 11 bases. Looked up from germline, CDR1 is SGHRS and CDR2 is YFSETQ. The CDR3 is 17 residues long. V gave up 0 bases and J gave up 4 bases; unmatched junction bases: 6.

Only one count was recorded for this clone. CDR3 sequence: CASSPGQGPNTGELFF. CDR3 DNA: TGTGCCAGCAGCCCAGGACAGGGCCCGAACACCGGGGAGCTGTTTTTT. The chain is built from TRBV11-2 and TRBJ2-2; 8 bases line up with TRBD1. The trim removed 5 bases at V and 0 bases at J, leaving 5 bases unmatched. Germline V gene lookup returns CDR1 SGHAT and CDR2 FQNNGV. CDR3 length: 16 residues.

For this clone: The sample has other DNA sequences that encode this CDR3 too. The rearrangement uses TRBV9 and TRBJ2-3; D is unclear. CDR3 size: 13 residues. Deletions cut 0 bases from V and 0 bases from J, with 2 bases between. Germline lookup yields CDR1 SGDLS and CDR2 YYNGEE. The CDR3 sequence: CASSVASTDTQYF. The CDR3 nucleotides read TGTGCCAGCAGCGTAGCAAGCACAGATACGCAGTATTTT. Complete variable domain (other parts from reference TRBV9 and TRBJ2-3): DSGVTQTPKHLITATGQRVTLRCSPRSGDLSVYWYQQSLDQGLQFLIQYYNGEERAKGNILERFSAQQFPDLHSELNLSSLELGDSALYFCASSVASTDTQYFGPGTRLTVL.

This rearrangement joins TRBV5-1 to TRBJ1-1, with 7 bases fitting TRBD1. The CDR3 is 14 amino acids. Trimming removed 4 bases from V and 2 bases from J; junction bases left unmatched: 5. The germline CDR1 and CDR2 sequences are SGHRS and YFSETQ. The CDR3 protein is CASSLTGTNTEAFF. In nucleotides, the CDR3 is TGCGCCAGCAGCCTGACAGGGACCAACACTGAAGCTTTCTTT.

The chain recombines TRBV27 with TRBJ1-4, with D perhaps matching TRBD1 (5 bases). This CDR3 spans 13 amino acids. Germline lookup yields CDR1 MNHEY and CDR2 SMNVEV (reference sequence). Trimming shortened V by 4 bases and J by 6 bases, and 9 bases separated the two germline ends. CDR3 in amino acids: CASSSGLYEKLFF. The CDR3 nucleotides are TGTGCCAGCAGTTCGGGACTCTATGAAAAACTGTTTTTT.

V gene TRBV9 combines with J gene TRBJ1-5, with D tentatively TRBD1 (6 bases). V was pared by 0 bases and J by 5 bases, with 12 bases between. Germline V gene data show CDR1 as SGDLS and CDR2 as YYNGEE. This CDR3 has 15 amino acids. The CDR3: CASSVAGGQDQPQHF. Written as DNA, the CDR3 is TGTGCCAGCAGCGTAGCGGGGGGACAAGATCAGCCCCAGCATTTT.

In DNA form, the CDR3 reads TGCGCCAGCAGCCAAGATTCCGTGAACACTGAAGCTTTCTTT. Residues: CASSQDSVNTEAFF. The genes are TRBV4-1 and TRBJ1-1; D uncertain. Between the trimmed V and J ends, which lost 0 bases and 0 bases, there was a span of 5 bases. CDR1 is MGHRA and CDR2 is YSYEKL in the germline V gene. The CDR3 consists of 14 residues.

The table lists this clone with a few counts. CDR3 amino acids: CASTSTGYGNTIYF. As DNA, the CDR3 is TGTGCCAGCACCTCGACAGGGTACGGAAACACCATATATTTT. V and J are TRBV7-9 and TRBJ1-3; 7 bases map to TRBD1. Germline-derived CDR1 and CDR2 are SEHNR and FQNEAQ (reference sequence). Trimming removed 7 bases from V and 4 bases from J; junction bases left unmatched: 7. This CDR3 region has 14 residues. Looking up the rest from reference TRBV7-9 and TRBJ1-3 gives the full variable domain: DTGVSQNPRHKITKRGQNVTFRCDPISEHNRLYWYRQTLGQGPEFLTYFQNEAQLEKSRLLSDRFSAERPKGSFSTLEIQRTEQGDSAMYLCASTSTGYGNTIYFGEGSWLTVV.

About this clone: Other DNA sequences of this sample code for an identical CDR3. V is TRBV29-1 and J is TRBJ2-2; 9 bases agree with TRBD1. The length of the CDR3 is 15 residues. After removal of 5 bases from V and 8 bases from J, the junction contained 12 bases not matched to a gene. Germline V gene sequence: CDR1 SQVTM, CDR2 ANQGSEA. The CDR3 DNA follows: TGCAGCGTTACACCCGGACAGGGGACCATTGGGGAGCTGTTTTTT. This encodes CSVTPGQGTIGELFF.

This clone has just a few counts. The chain uses TRBV6-4 and TRBJ2-3; 7 bases are shared with TRBD1. The CDR3 covers 14 residues. The germline gives CDR1 MRHNA, CDR2 SNTAGT. J lost 4 bases, V lost 3 bases, and 4 bases had no gene match. Here the CDR3 reads CASSEGTGADTQYF. The CDR3 coding sequence is TGTGCCAGCAGTGAGGGAACAGGGGCAGATACGCAGTATTTT.

The rearrangement links TRBV15 to TRBJ1-6, with 7 nucleotides matching TRBD1. The CDR3 covers 14 residues. J was trimmed by 10 bases and V by 0 bases; bases with no gene match: 3. Germline CDR1 and CDR2: LNHNV and YYDKDF (reference sequence). The CDR3 sequence is CATSRDQGVSPLHF. CDR3 nucleotides: TGTGCCACCAGCAGAGATCAGGGGGTCTCACCCCTCCACTTT.

This clone appeared once. CDR3 in amino acids: CASSLAGQGAQGTF. For the CDR3, the DNA is TGTGCCAGCAGCTTGGCAGGACAGGGGGCACAGGGCACCTTC. This sequence joins TRBV5-5 and TRBJ1-2, with TRBD1 identical over 11 bases. J gave up 13 bases and V 0 bases, and 8 bases lay outside the gene matches. This CDR3 is 14 amino acids long. The germline V gene has CDR1 SGHKS and CDR2 YYEKEE (reference sequence). The complete variable domain, with remaining parts taken from reference TRBV5-5 and TRBJ1-2, reads DAGVTQSPTHLIKTRGQQVTLRCSPISGHKSVSWYQQVLGQGPQFIFQYYEKEERGRGNFPDRFSARQFPNYSSELNVNALLLGDSALYLCASSLAGQGAQGTFGSGTRLTVV.

The gene calls are TRBV18 and TRBJ2-1; weak D call: TRBD2 (7 bases). Trimming removed 4 bases at V and 2 bases at J, with 18 bases between. The length of the CDR3 is 17 residues. Germline CDR1 is KGHSH and CDR2 is LQKENI. The CDR3 DNA follows: TGTGCCAGCTCACTCGCCTTAGGGGGGGGTGCCTACAATGAGCAGTTCTTC. This encodes CASSLALGGGAYNEQFF.

The chain couples TRBV7-3 to TRBJ2-4; weak D call: TRBD1 (6 bases). Germline V lookup: CDR1 SGHTA, CDR2 FQGTGA. The ends were cut back, 4 bases at V and 6 bases at J, with 16 bases in the middle. The CDR3 loop spans 15 amino acids. The CDR3 spells CASSSLQGPGNIQYF. The CDR3 DNA is TGTGCCAGCAGCTCGCTACAGGGTCCAGGAAACATTCAGTACTTC.

The V and J genes are TRBV6-1 and TRBJ1-4, with TRBD1 matching 8 bases. This CDR3 is built from 17 residues. Germline V gene data show CDR1 as MNHNS and CDR2 as SASEGT. J gave up 0 bases and V 4 bases, and 7 bases lay outside the gene matches. CDR3 region: CASSAGQGVATNEKLFF. The DNA of the CDR3 is TGTGCCAGCAGTGCTGGACAGGGCGTCGCAACTAATGAAAAACTGTTTTTT.

The chain couples TRBV10-3 to TRBJ2-5, with 7 nucleotides matching TRBD1. This CDR3 region has 14 residues. Trimming cost V 6 bases and J 3 bases; bases outside gene matches: 7. CDR1 is ENHRY and CDR2 is SYGVKD in the germline V gene. The CDR3 DNA reads TGTGCCATCAGGGGGACAGATGAGGAAGAGACCCAGTACTTC. Translated, it gives CAIRGTDEEETQYF.

This clone was counted once. The genes are TRBV30 and TRBJ1-2, with 9 bases identical to TRBD1. V shed 3 bases, J shed 4 bases, and the junction held 12 bases outside the gene matches. Germline V gene sequence: CDR1 GTSNPN, CDR2 SVGIG (reference sequence). This CDR3 region has 16 residues. The CDR3 is CAWSGGPPGQGYGYTF. The CDR3 bases are TGTGCCTGGAGCGGGGGCCCTCCGGGACAGGGCTATGGCTACACCTTC.

This clone appeared a single time. CDR3 loop: CASRNHRSSGANVLTF. CDR3 DNA sequence: TGTGCCAGCAGGAATCACAGGTCCTCTGGGGCCAACGTCCTGACTTTC. The chain uses TRBV6-6 and TRBJ2-6; D might be TRBD1 (5 bases). Germline lookup yields CDR1 MNHNY and CDR2 SVGAGI (reference sequence). Trimming shortened V by 6 bases and J by 0 bases, and 12 bases separated the two germline ends. This CDR3 is 16 amino acids long.

The chain joins TRBV30 to TRBJ1-1; D remains unclear. This CDR3 comprises 13 residues. The V and J ends lost 0 bases and 3 bases respectively, with 8 bases between them. Germline CDR1 reads GTSNPN; CDR2 reads SVGIG (reference sequence). The CDR3: CAWSVGRDTEAFF. CDR3 nucleotide sequence: TGTGCCTGGAGTGTTGGGAGGGACACTGAAGCTTTCTTT.

The chain recombines TRBV7-8 with TRBJ2-7, with D possibly TRBD1 on 6 matching bases. Looked up from germline, CDR1 is SGHVS and CDR2 is FQNEAQ. The CDR3 is 14 residues long. V was pared by 5 bases and J by 0 bases, with 11 bases between. CDR3: CASSAPTGSYEQYF. CDR3 coding DNA: TGTGCCAGCAGCGCCCCGACAGGCTCCTACGAGCAGTACTTC.

The J gene is TRBJ1-4, the V gene TRBV11-2; D unresolved. CDR1 and CDR2 (germline): SGHAT, FQNNGV. With 7 bases removed from V and 7 bases from J, the gap between germline ends came to 16 bases. The CDR3 sequence is 14 residues long. The DNA for the CDR3 is TGTGCCAGCACTCTACGGTTGGGAGGTGAAAAACTGTTTTTT. It encodes CASTLRLGGEKLFF.

The chain combines TRBV18 with TRBJ2-1; D is perhaps TRBD2 (5 bases). V shed 4 bases and J shed 2 bases, with 9 bases lying between them. This CDR3 spans 14 amino acids. CDR1 is KGHSH, CDR2 LQKENI, per germline. CDR3 in DNA: TGTGCCAGCTCACGATGGGGAGCCTACAATGAGCAGTTCTTC. As protein: CASSRWGAYNEQFF.

This sequence joins TRBV25-1 and TRBJ1-3; 12 nucleotides agree with TRBD1. Per germline, CDR1 MGHDK and CDR2 SYGVNS. The CDR3 has 18 amino acids. After removal of 3 bases from V and 3 bases from J, the junction contained 9 bases not matched to a gene. CDR3 residues: CASSEWGTGGAIGNTIYF. The CDR3 DNA is TGTGCCAGCAGTGAGTGGGGGACAGGGGGCGCGATTGGAAACACCATATATTTT. Full variable domain (remainder filled in from reference TRBV25-1 and TRBJ1-3): EADIYQTPRYLVIGTGKKITLECSQTMGHDKMYWYQQDPGMELHLIHYSYGVNSTEKGDLSSESTVSRIRTEHFPLTLESARPSHTSQYLCASSEWGTGGAIGNTIYFGEGSWLTVV.

The chain couples TRBV4-1 to TRBJ2-5, with 7 positions matching TRBD1. From germline, CDR1 is MGHRA and CDR2 YSYEKL. This CDR3 spans 15 amino acids. V shed 0 bases, J shed 4 bases, and the junction held 5 bases outside the gene matches. CDR3 in DNA: TGCGCCAGCAGCCAAGATGGGGGACAGAGAGAGACCCAGTACTTC. Translating it yields CASSQDGGQRETQYF.